Listed below are T cell receptor beta chains from one sample, sequenced in a study of CD8 T cells in Susac syndrome. TCRdb re-analysed the immunoSEQ multiplex PCR reads in MiXCR, keeping a single row per CDR3 protein. Altogether under 150,000 distinct CDR3 sequences are present, approximately 94% being singletons, with the ten largest covering around 0.12%. Sequencing was performed on CD4+ T cells from PBMCs. The receptors derive from a human donor with multiple sclerosis. Both conserved end residues are part of each CDR3. D genes are given only for firm matches. A clone size is listed for some rows: how often the clone was seen (once, few, many), or a class if it is expanded.

J gene: TRBJ2-2; V gene: TRBV5-1; clone size: NA; D gene: NA; CDR3 protein: CASSVQGRTGELFF; CDR3 DNA: TGCGCCAGCAGCGTGCAGGGGAGGACCGGGGAGCTTTTTTTT
J gene: TRBJ2-6; V gene: TRBV10-3; clone size: NA; D gene: TRBD2; CDR3 protein: CAISEERGGSGANVLTF; CDR3 DNA: TGTGCCATCAGTGAGGAGCGGGGGGGCTCTGGGGCCAACGTCCTGACTTTC
J gene: TRBJ1-1; V gene: TRBV5-4; clone size: NA; D gene: NA; CDR3 protein: CASSLPKSGTEAFF; CDR3 DNA: TGTGCCAGCAGCTTGCCTAAGAGTGGCACTGAAGCTTTCTTT
J gene: TRBJ2-7; V gene: TRBV9; clone size: NA; D gene: TRBD2; CDR3 protein: CASSPMAGRTYEQYF; CDR3 DNA: TGTGCCAGCAGCCCCATGGCCGGGAGGACCTACGAGCAGTACTTC
J gene: TRBJ1-1; V gene: TRBV30; clone size: NA; D gene: NA; CDR3 protein: CAWGRGLAEAFF; CDR3 DNA: TGTGCCTGGGGGAGGGGCCTCGCTGAAGCTTTCTTT
J gene: TRBJ1-2; V gene: TRBV3-1; clone size: NA; D gene: TRBD1; CDR3 protein: CASSQGGTVGGYTF; CDR3 DNA: TGTGCCAGCAGCCAAGGTGGGACAGTGGGCGGCTACACCTTC
J gene: TRBJ1-1; V gene: TRBV2; clone size: NA; D gene: NA; CDR3 protein: CASRTRGANTEAFF; CDR3 DNA: TGTGCCAGCAGGACCCGAGGAGCGAACACTGAAGCTTTCTTT
J gene: TRBJ2-7; V gene: TRBV2; clone size: once; D gene: NA; CDR3 protein: CASRPGPDYEQYF; CDR3 DNA: TGTGCCAGCAGACCGGGGCCCGACTACGAGCAGTACTTC
J gene: TRBJ1-2; V gene: TRBV20-1; clone size: NA; D gene: NA; CDR3 protein: CSASNRDRYGYTF; CDR3 DNA: TGCAGTGCTAGTAACAGGGACCGCTATGGCTACACCTTC
J gene: TRBJ2-7; V gene: TRBV6-2/TRBV6-3; clone size: NA; D gene: TRBD1; CDR3 protein: CASRNPDGQGGKQYF; CDR3 DNA: TGTGCCAGCAGAAACCCAGACGGACAGGGGGGGAAGCAGTACTTC
J gene: TRBJ1-1; V gene: TRBV6-1; clone size: NA; D gene: TRBD1; CDR3 protein: CASRLGTGGNLNTEAFF; CDR3 DNA: TGTGCCAGCAGGCTAGGGACAGGGGGAAATTTGAACACTGAAGCTTTCTTT
J gene: TRBJ2-1; V gene: TRBV7-2; clone size: NA; D gene: NA; CDR3 protein: CASSPFQGSNEQFF; CDR3 DNA: TGTGCCAGCAGCCCCTTTCAGGGGTCCAATGAGCAGTTCTTC
J gene: TRBJ2-6; V gene: TRBV5-5; clone size: NA; D gene: NA; CDR3 protein: CASSLGLPSGANVLTF; CDR3 DNA: TGTGCCAGCAGCTTGGGACTGCCTTCTGGGGCCAACGTCCTGACTTTC
J gene: TRBJ2-2; V gene: TRBV27; clone size: once; D gene: NA; CDR3 protein: CASIGAGELFF; CDR3 DNA: TGTGCCAGCATCGGAGCCGGGGAGCTGTTTTTT
J gene: TRBJ2-1; V gene: TRBV5-1; clone size: NA; D gene: TRBD2; CDR3 protein: CASSRGLAGGLDEQFF; CDR3 DNA: TGCGCCAGCAGCCGGGGACTAGCGGGAGGGCTAGATGAGCAGTTCTTC
J gene: TRBJ2-3; V gene: TRBV7-2; clone size: NA; D gene: NA; CDR3 protein: CASSGQSTDTQYF; CDR3 DNA: TGTGCCAGCAGCGGCCAATCCACAGATACGCAGTATTTT
J gene: TRBJ2-2; V gene: TRBV7-6; clone size: NA; D gene: NA; CDR3 protein: CASSLEGLNTGELFF; CDR3 DNA: TGTGCCAGCAGCTTAGAGGGGTTGAACACCGGGGAGCTGTTTTTT
J gene: TRBJ2-4; V gene: TRBV7-9; clone size: NA; D gene: TRBD2; CDR3 protein: CASGRGEGLKNIQYF; CDR3 DNA: TGTGCCAGCGGGAGGGGAGAGGGGCTTAAAAACATTCAGTACTTC
J gene: TRBJ1-5; V gene: TRBV30; clone size: NA; D gene: TRBD1; CDR3 protein: CAWSAGRGQGGGQPQHF; CDR3 DNA: TGTGCCTGGAGTGCGGGTAGGGGACAGGGAGGAGGTCAGCCCCAGCATTTT
J gene: TRBJ2-7; V gene: TRBV5-1; clone size: NA; D gene: NA; CDR3 protein: CASSSGQTVGEQYF; CDR3 DNA: TGCGCCAGCAGCTCCGGACAGACGGTGGGAGAGCAGTACTTC
J gene: TRBJ2-7; V gene: TRBV5-1; clone size: NA; D gene: NA; CDR3 protein: CARSCGVYEQYF; CDR3 DNA: TGCGCCCGCTCGTGTGGGGTTTACGAGCAGTACTTC
J gene: TRBJ1-2; V gene: TRBV4-1; clone size: NA; D gene: NA; CDR3 protein: CASSQETGRSGYTF; CDR3 DNA: TGCGCCAGCAGCCAAGAGACGGGGAGGAGCGGCTACACCTTC
J gene: TRBJ1-2; V gene: TRBV30; clone size: NA; D gene: NA; CDR3 protein: CAWSVAGPNYGYTF; CDR3 DNA: TGTGCCTGGAGTGTGGCAGGGCCCAACTATGGCTACACCTTC
J gene: TRBJ2-1; V gene: TRBV20-1; clone size: NA; D gene: TRBD2; CDR3 protein: CSAVTSSNEQFF; CDR3 DNA: TGCAGTGCGGTGACTAGCAGCAATGAGCAGTTCTTC